This TCR beta chain appears in the sequencing data of a study of glioma-infiltrating T cells. Study conclusions and caveats: Above-expected tissue-blood divergence occurred in all gliomas, most in low-grade ones. Very few CDR3 sequences were shared between tissue and blood.

Amplification of TCR alpha and beta CDR3 regions from RNA used iRepertoire nested multiplex PCR. Input was about 95-400 ng of tissue mRNA or PBMC total RNA. Each CDR3 protein is one row after TCRdb ran MiXCR on the multiplex PCR reads. The table records some 85,000 distinct CDR3 sequences, about a quarter of them present only once. This clonotype was recorded at least ten times. The antigen remains unidentified. V lost 0 bases and J lost 0, with 8 bases in between. CDR3 length: 15 residues. Looked up from germline, CDR1 is MNHNY and CDR2 is SVGAGI (reference sequence). The chain carries TRBV6-6 and TRBJ1-2; D unresolved. The sequence derives from a human donor with low-grade glioma or glioblastoma, undergoing nonglioma brain surgery, or in good health (not recorded which). Sequenced input: glioma tissue, nonneoplastic brain tissue, or PBMCs (not recorded which). The CDR3 sequence is CASSYSSAANYGYTF. CDR3 DNA sequence: TGTGCCAGCAGTTACTCTTCGGCAGCTAACTATGGCTACACCTTC.